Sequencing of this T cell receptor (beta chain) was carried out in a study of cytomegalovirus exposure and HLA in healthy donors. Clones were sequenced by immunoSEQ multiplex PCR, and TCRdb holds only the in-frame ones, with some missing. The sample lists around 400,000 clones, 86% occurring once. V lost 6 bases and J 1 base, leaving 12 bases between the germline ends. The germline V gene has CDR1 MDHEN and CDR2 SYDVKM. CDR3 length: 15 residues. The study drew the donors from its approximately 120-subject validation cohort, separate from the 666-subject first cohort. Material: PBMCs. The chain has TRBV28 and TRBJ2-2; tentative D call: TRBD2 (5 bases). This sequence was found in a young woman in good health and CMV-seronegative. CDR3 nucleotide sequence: TGTGCCAGCAGACCGGACTTTCGGAACACCGGGGAGCTGTTTTTT. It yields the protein CASRPDFRNTGELFF.